The 3 T cell receptor beta chains presented below share a single source sample, sequenced in a study of blood T cell repertoires in COVID-19. Libraries were prepared by immunoSEQ multiplex PCR; TCRdb keeps only in-frame clonotypes and omits some of them. The sample includes about 200,000 clones, about 82% of them seen just once. The sample was PBMCs or T cells enriched from blood (not recorded which). Receptors were obtained from a man aged 40-49 years with acute COVID-19.

Here the CDR3 reads CASSEGAQGFTDTQYF. The CDR3, as DNA: TGTGCCAGCAGTGAGGGGGCTCAGGGATTCACAGATACGCAGTATTTT. This sequence joins TRBV25-1 and TRBJ2-3; D possibly corresponds to TRBD1 (6 bases). The CDR3 spans 16 residues. Germline CDR1 and CDR2: MGHDK and SYGVNS. V was shortened by 3 bases and J by 2 bases, with 15 bases between the two germline ends.

The chain links TRBV2 to TRBJ2-1, with a possible D match to TRBD2 (6 bases). The germline gives CDR1 SNHLY, CDR2 FYNNEI. The V and J ends lost 4 bases and 8 bases respectively, with 18 bases between them. CDR3 length equals 15 residues. In DNA form, the CDR3 reads TGTGCCAGCAGTGTAGGGCTAGCGAGTATCGATGAGCAGTTCTTC. This encodes CASSVGLASIDEQFF.

This chain uses TRBV5-1 with TRBJ2-7; D might be TRBD1 (6 bases). CDR3 size: 15 residues. Germline-derived CDR1 and CDR2 are SGHRS and YFSETQ. The V gene lost 4 bases and the J gene lost 0 bases, with 14 bases spanning the gap. The chain's CDR3 is CASSIGTQSSYEQYF. Here the CDR3 DNA reads TGCGCCAGCAGCATTGGGACACAGAGCTCCTACGAGCAGTACTTC.